This T cell receptor (beta chain) derives from a study of beta chain features in type 1 diabetes (dated 2018 in TCRdb). Notes on the research overall: No differences in mean age, gender distribution, total cell number or subset yield were found between patients and healthy donors. In the study, TCRB repertoires of sorted circulating CD4+ T cell subsets from recently diagnosed type 1 diabetes patients were compared with those of matched healthy donors. Whereas all 30 or so donors provided naive and central memory subsets, regulatory and stem cell-like memory subsets were isolated from just 8 patients and roughly 8 healthy donors. Across all samples, approximately 98,000,000 sorted cells were examined, and cell number per subset correlated strongly with RNA yield.

The CDR3, from cysteine to phenylalanine, totals 16 residues. The entry retains the CDR3 DNA only, 48 bases that are in frame from base 1. The germline V gene gives CDR1 as MDHEN and CDR2 as SYDVKM. At the junction V is shortened by 4 bases and J by 8 bases; bases outside the gene matches: 8. This clone has a handful of counts. There is no known antigen for this receptor. Within one base of it there is no much larger clone, and no base qualities were kept. Each donor gave one peripheral blood draw, averaging roughly 100 mL, which was collected into heparinised tubes. A BD FACSAria II was used to sort naive, central memory, regulatory and stem cell-like memory CD4+ T cells with a panel that included CD45RO, CCR7, CD25, CD127, CD95 and CD27. Purity was above 98% for every sorted population. Right away, PBMCs were isolated by Lymphoprep density gradient centrifugation and were stained directly, with no culture step. So that batch effects would be minimized, each experiment stained and sorted samples in pairs, pairing one healthy donor with one patient.

The High Capacity cDNA Reverse Transcription Kit was used to reverse transcribe all of the isolated RNA, meaning that expressed TCRB transcripts were what got sequenced. Stem cell-like memory T cell samples underwent survey-depth immunoSEQ sequencing, averaging roughly 1 million total reads per sample. After sorted cells were lysed in RLT buffer, RNA was extracted with DNase-treated RNeasy Micro or Mini kits, with the choice depending on cell number. To prevent cross-contamination, every cell subset was processed on its own, while patient and healthy donor samples were processed together. The immunoSEQ multiplex PCR was used to amplify TCRB sequences from cDNA, yielding 87-bp fragments that span the CDR3 region. Sequencing of the amplicons was done on the Illumina HiSeq platform. The authors processed their data as follows. Synthetic template baselines were used to correct PCR bias computationally, reads within Hamming distance 2 were collapsed, and singletons that could not be merged were discarded. Reads were aligned to IMGT to assign V, D and J genes, CDR3 length, and insertions or deletions at six rearrangement sites. Within each subset, clonotype counts were normalized to the number of sorted cells before true diversity and Gini coefficients were calculated with the tcR R package. Repertoire sharing was quantified using the overlap coefficient calculated on TCRB nucleotide sequences. TCRdb carries this immuneACCESS record with in-frame sequences only. Its versions omit some clonotypes, under half of them owing to an unresolved V gene in the studies checked, with the rest unexplained. V and J calls and clone size are those listed in that table; D and trimming were worked out from the DNA. The sample includes roughly 120,000 clones, with under 40% observed a single time. The ten most abundant clones make up about 0.063% of the sample.

Study-level results and caveats: Because small numbers of individuals were included in the HLA sub-analyses, any influence of HLA type on TCRB rearrangement was left unresolved. Fewer insertions and more nucleotide deletions at VDJ recombination sites were observed in patients with type 1 diabetes, implying thymic rearrangement abnormalities. Because cDNA rather than genomic DNA was sequenced, highly expressing activated cells could have been over-represented, although no difference in activation and CD3 levels was found between groups. Type 1 diabetes patients showed a moderate but significant shortening of TCRB CDR3 length in all four CD4+ subsets. Naive, central memory and regulatory TCRB repertoires appeared more similar among patients than among healthy donors. PCR may preferentially amplify shorter templates, but because patient and control samples were amplified and corrected together, any resulting skew would affect both groups equally.

Source material: stem cell memory CD4+ T cells from blood. This specimen's cell subset or site label, interpreted: stem cell-like memory CD4+ T cells. This sequence originates from a woman between 18 and 29 years old in good health. Recombination joined TRBV28 with TRBJ2-1; 13 central bases correspond to TRBD2. The CDR3 protein: CASSSLGLAGVDEQFF. The bases are TGTGCCAGCAGTTCTCTAGGACTAGCGGGAGTGGATGAGCAGTTCTTC. The CDR3 plus the reference TRBV28 and TRBJ2-1 genes for the other parts give the full variable domain: DVKVTQSSRYLVKRTGEKVFLECVQDMDHENMFWYRQDPGLGLRLIYFSYDVKMKEKGDIPEGYSVSREKKERFSLILESASTNQTSMYLCASSSLGLAGVDEQFFGPGTRLTVL.